Below are 14 T cell receptor beta chains sequenced from a single sample in a study of control samples from healthy donors and cancer patients. Some clones are missing from TCRdb's copy, which holds only in-frame ones; the method was immunoSEQ multiplex PCR. Here the sample spans roughly 120,000 clones, around 89% being singletons. Source material: blood. These receptors were collected from a man aged 50 to 59 in good health.

The genes are TRBV28 and TRBJ2-5; D unclear. Deletions cut 6 bases from V and 5 bases from J, with 13 bases between. This CDR3 region has 13 residues. The V gene's germline CDR1 is MDHEN and CDR2 SYDVKM. The CDR3 region has the DNA TGTGCCAGCAGAGGGTGGGCGGAGGAGACCCAGTACTTC. Translation gives CASRGWAEETQYF.

The gene calls are TRBV19 and TRBJ1-1; D is possibly TRBD1 (6 bases). Between the trimmed V and J ends, which lost 9 bases and 1 base, there was a span of 21 bases. The CDR3 has 16 residues. Per the germline V gene, CDR1 is LNHDA and CDR2 is SQIVND (reference sequence). CDR3 residues: CASTPEWGAGNTEAFF. In nucleotides, the CDR3 is TGTGCCAGCACACCCGAGTGGGGGGCGGGGAACACTGAAGCTTTCTTT. Drawing the rest from reference TRBV19 and TRBJ1-1, the complete variable domain is DGGITQSPKYLFRKEGQNVTLSCEQNLNHDAMYWYRQDPGQGLRLIYYSQIVNDFQKGDIAEGYSVSREKKESFPLTVTSAQKNPTAFYLCASTPEWGAGNTEAFFGQGTRLTVV.

J is TRBJ2-7 and V is TRBV27, with 7 bases fitting TRBD1. The V gene's germline CDR1 is MNHEY and CDR2 SMNVEV (reference sequence). The CDR3 is 15 amino acids. Trimming removed 0 bases from V and 3 bases from J; junction bases left unmatched: 5. CDR3 sequence reads: CASSLSGGAYYEQYF. The CDR3 nucleotides are TGTGCCAGCAGTTTATCAGGGGGCGCCTACTACGAGCAGTACTTC.

The V gene is TRBV24-1, the J gene TRBJ2-1, with 7 bases lining up with TRBD2. V shed 3 bases, J shed 10 bases, and the junction held 17 bases outside the gene matches. CDR3 length equals 17 residues. Germline V CDR1 and CDR2: KGHDR, SFDVKD. CDR3 DNA sequence: TGTGCCACCAGTGATACGGGGCGGCGGGGGAAAATTAGAGAGCAGTTCTTC. This translates into CATSDTGRRGKIREQFF.

The chain employs TRBV9 and TRBJ2-3; no clear D gene. CDR3 length: 13 amino acids. Germline-derived CDR1 and CDR2 are SGDLS and YYNGEE. V lost 1 base and J lost 1, with 4 bases in between. CDR3 in amino acids: CASSVPGTDTQYF. The CDR3 bases are TGTGCCAGCAGCGTACCAGGCACAGATACGCAGTATTTT.

This clone was seen a handful of times. This chain uses TRBV11-2 with TRBJ2-7, with D maybe TRBD1 (7 bases). From germline, CDR1 is SGHAT and CDR2 FQNNGV. This CDR3 has 14 amino acids. The V end was cut by 4 bases, the J end by 3 bases, with 13 bases between. The CDR3 protein is CASSSYRGLYEQYF. DNA for the CDR3: TGTGCCAGCAGCTCTTACAGGGGACTCTACGAGCAGTACTTC.

This chain uses TRBV15 with TRBJ2-7; 7 bases are a match to TRBD2. V gave up 5 bases and J gave up 0 bases; unmatched junction bases: 4. The length of the CDR3 is 14 residues. Germline CDR1 and CDR2: LNHNV and YYDKDF (reference sequence). The CDR3 is CATSVTSASYEQYF. As DNA, the CDR3 is TGTGCCACCAGCGTCACTAGCGCCTCCTACGAGCAGTACTTC.

The gene calls are TRBV7-2 and TRBJ1-5, with TRBD1 matching 9 bases. The length of the CDR3 is 15 residues. The germline gives CDR1 SGHTA, CDR2 FQGNSA. Losses at the gene ends were 5 bases for V and 4 bases for J; bases not matched to a gene: 6. The CDR3 nucleotides are TGTGCCAGCAGCCAACAACAGGGGGCTAATCAGCCCCAGCATTTT. Amino acids: CASSQQQGANQPQHF.

This rearrangement joins TRBV6-5 to TRBJ1-3; TRBD1 might be the D (6 bases). The V gene's germline CDR1 is MNHEY and CDR2 SVGAGI. V dropped 0 bases and J dropped 0 bases, with 6 bases sitting between them. The CDR3 length is 15 residues. As DNA, the CDR3 is TGTGCCAGCAGTTACTCGACAGGCTCTGGAAACACCATATATTTT. Residues: CASSYSTGSGNTIYF.

V and J are TRBV15 and TRBJ1-2, with D hard to call. V was cut by 0 bases and J by 8 bases, with 7 bases left in between. CDR1 LNHNV and CDR2 YYDKDF come from the germline V gene (reference sequence). CDR3 size: 12 residues. Here the CDR3 reads CATSRDGGGYTF. The CDR3 DNA follows: TGTGCCACCAGCAGAGATGGAGGCGGCTACACCTTC.

CDR3 bases: TGTGCCAGCTCACCTCGGGACATGAACACTGAAGCTTTCTTT. As protein: CASSPRDMNTEAFF. The J gene is TRBJ1-1, the V gene TRBV18; TRBD1 is a possible D gene (6 bases). The V gene lost 3 bases and the J gene lost 0 bases, with 8 bases spanning the gap. Germline CDR1 is KGHSH and CDR2 is LQKENI. The CDR3 is made up of 14 amino acids. The full variable domain, completed using reference TRBV18 and TRBJ1-1, is NAGVMQNPRHLVRRRGQEARLRCSPMKGHSHVYWYRQLPEEGLKFMVYLQKENIIDESGMPKERFSAEFPKEGPSILRIQQVVRGDSAAYFCASSPRDMNTEAFFGQGTRLTVV.

The rearrangement joins TRBV7-2 to TRBJ1-2; D is uncertain. The ends were cut back, 2 bases at V and 2 bases at J, with 9 bases in the middle. The length of the CDR3 is 14 residues. Germline values: CDR1 SGHTA, CDR2 FQGNSA. CDR3 amino acids: CASSLFGQNYGYTF. CDR3 DNA: TGTGCCAGCAGCTTATTTGGGCAGAACTATGGCTACACCTTC.

The chain links TRBV19 to TRBJ1-1; D remains unclear. This CDR3 has 13 residues. Trimming stripped 5 bases from V and 4 bases from J, with 11 bases between. Germline loops: CDR1 LNHDA, CDR2 SQIVND (reference sequence). CDR3 DNA sequence: TGTGCCAGTAGTCCCGGGTGGGGCACTGAAGCTTTCTTT. This encodes CASSPGWGTEAFF.

V is TRBV3-1 (or the pseudogene TRBV3-2) and J is TRBJ1-6; D perhaps matches TRBD1 (6 bases). This CDR3 is 15 amino acids long. Germline CDR1 LGHDT, CDR2 YNNKEL (reference sequence). V was clipped by 1 base and J by 10 bases, with 14 bases between them. This CDR3 is CASSQGRQAWSPLHF. The CDR3 bases are TGTGCCAGCAGCCAAGGGCGACAGGCTTGGTCACCCCTCCACTTT.